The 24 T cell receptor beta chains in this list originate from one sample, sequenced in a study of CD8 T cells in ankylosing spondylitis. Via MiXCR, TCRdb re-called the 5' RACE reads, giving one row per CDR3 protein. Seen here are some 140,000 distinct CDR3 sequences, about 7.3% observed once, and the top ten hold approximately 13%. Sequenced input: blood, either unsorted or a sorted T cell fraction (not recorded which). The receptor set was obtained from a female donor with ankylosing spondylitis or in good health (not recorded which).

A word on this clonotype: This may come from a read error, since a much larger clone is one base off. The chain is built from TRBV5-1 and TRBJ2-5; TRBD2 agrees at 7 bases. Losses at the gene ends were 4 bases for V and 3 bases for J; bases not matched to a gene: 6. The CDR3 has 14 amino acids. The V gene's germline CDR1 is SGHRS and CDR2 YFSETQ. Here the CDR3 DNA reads TGCGCCAGCAGCGTCCGGACTAGTGAAGAGACCCAGTACTTC. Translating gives CASSVRTSEETQYF.

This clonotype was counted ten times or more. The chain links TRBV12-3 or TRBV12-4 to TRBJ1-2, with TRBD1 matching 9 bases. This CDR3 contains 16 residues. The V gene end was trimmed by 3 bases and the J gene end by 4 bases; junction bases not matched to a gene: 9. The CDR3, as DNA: TGTGCCAGCAGTTTCCTCTCATCGGGACAGGGCTATGGCTACACCTTC. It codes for CASSFLSSGQGYGYTF.

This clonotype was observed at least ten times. The CDR3 here is CASSTEGSLNYEQYF. The CDR3 DNA sequence: TGCGCCAGCAGCACCGAGGGATCCCTAAACTACGAGCAGTACTTC. V usage is TRBV5-1 and J usage is TRBJ2-7; D is possibly TRBD2 (5 bases). Germline V CDR1 and CDR2: SGHRS, YFSETQ. The germline V and J ends were trimmed by 4 bases and 3 bases, with 17 bases remaining between them. The CDR3 contains 15 residues.

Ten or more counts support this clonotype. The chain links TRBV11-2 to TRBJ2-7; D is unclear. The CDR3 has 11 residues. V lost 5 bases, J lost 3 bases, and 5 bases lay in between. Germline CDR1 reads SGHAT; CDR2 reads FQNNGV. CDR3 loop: CASSKIYEQYF. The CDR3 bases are TGTGCCAGCAGCAAGATCTACGAGCAGTACTTC.

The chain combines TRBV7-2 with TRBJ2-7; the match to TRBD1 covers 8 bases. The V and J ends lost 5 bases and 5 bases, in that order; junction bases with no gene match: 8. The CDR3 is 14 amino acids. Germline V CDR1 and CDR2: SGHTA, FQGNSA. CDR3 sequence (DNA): TGTGCCAGCAGCACGAGACAGGGGAGAAACGAGCAGTACTTC. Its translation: CASSTRQGRNEQYF.

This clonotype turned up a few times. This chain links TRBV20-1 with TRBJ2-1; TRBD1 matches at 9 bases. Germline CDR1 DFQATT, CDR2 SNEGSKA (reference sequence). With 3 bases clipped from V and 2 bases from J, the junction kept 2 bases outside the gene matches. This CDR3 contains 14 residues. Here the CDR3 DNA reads TGCAGTGCTAGGGGGACAGGGACCTACAATGAGCAGTTCTTC. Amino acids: CSARGTGTYNEQFF.

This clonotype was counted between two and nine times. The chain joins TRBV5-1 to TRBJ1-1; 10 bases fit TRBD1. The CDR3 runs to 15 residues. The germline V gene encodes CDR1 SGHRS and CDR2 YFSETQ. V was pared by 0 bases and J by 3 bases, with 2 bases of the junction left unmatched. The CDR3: CASSLAGTGDTEAFF. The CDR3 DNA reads TGCGCCAGCAGCTTGGCCGGGACAGGGGACACTGAAGCTTTCTTT.

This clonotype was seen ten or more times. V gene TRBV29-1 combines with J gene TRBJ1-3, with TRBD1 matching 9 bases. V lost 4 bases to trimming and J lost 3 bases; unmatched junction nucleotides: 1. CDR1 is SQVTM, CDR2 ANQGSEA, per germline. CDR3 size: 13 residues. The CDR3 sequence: CSVGTGDGNTIYF. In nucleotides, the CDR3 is TGCAGCGTTGGGACAGGGGATGGAAACACCATATATTTT.

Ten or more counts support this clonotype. CDR3 amino acids: CSARTGQANTGELFF. DNA for the CDR3: TGCAGTGCTAGAACTGGTCAGGCGAACACCGGGGAGCTGTTTTTT. This chain connects TRBV20-1 to TRBJ2-2, with D unclear. Germline assignment: CDR1 DFQATT and CDR2 SNEGSKA (reference sequence). Between the trimmed V and J ends, which lost 2 bases and 0 bases, there was a span of 10 bases. This CDR3 is 15 amino acids long.

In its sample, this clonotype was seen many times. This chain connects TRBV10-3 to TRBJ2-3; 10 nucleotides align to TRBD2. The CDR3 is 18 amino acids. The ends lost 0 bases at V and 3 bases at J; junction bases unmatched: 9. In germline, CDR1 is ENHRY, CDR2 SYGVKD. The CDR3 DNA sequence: TGTGCCATCAGTGAGTCGACCCTAGCGGGGGTTTTTACAGATACGCAGTATTTT. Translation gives CAISESTLAGVFTDTQYF.

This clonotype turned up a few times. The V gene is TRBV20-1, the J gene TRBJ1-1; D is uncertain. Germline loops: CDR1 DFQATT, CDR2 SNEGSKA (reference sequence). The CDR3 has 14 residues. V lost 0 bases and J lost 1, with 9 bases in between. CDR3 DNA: TGCAGTGCTAGAGAAGAGGGTTGGAACACTGAAGCTTTCTTT. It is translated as CSAREEGWNTEAFF.

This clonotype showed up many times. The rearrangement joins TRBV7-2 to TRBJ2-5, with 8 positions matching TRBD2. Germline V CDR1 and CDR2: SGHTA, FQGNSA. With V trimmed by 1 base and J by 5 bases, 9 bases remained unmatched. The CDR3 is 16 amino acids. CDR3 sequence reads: CASSLEALAGRETQYF. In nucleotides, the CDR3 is TGTGCCAGCAGCTTAGAGGCTCTAGCGGGCCGGGAGACCCAGTACTTC.

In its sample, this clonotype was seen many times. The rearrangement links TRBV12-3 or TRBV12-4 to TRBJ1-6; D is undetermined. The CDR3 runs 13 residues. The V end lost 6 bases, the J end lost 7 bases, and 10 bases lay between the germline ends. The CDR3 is CASSRDLNSPLHF. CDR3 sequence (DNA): TGTGCCAGCAGCCGAGATTTGAATTCACCCCTCCACTTT.

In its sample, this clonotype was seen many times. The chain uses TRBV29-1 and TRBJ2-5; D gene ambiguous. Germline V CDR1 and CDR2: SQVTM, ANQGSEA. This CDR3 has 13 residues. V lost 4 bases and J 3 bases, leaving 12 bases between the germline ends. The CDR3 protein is CSVVWTRKETQYF. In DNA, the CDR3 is TGCAGCGTTGTCTGGACCCGGAAAGAGACCCAGTACTTC.

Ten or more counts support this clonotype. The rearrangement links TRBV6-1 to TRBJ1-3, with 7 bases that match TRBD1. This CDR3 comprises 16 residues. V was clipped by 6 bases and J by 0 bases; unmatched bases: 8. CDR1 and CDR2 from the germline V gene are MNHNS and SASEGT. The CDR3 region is CASRLTGTRSGNTIYF. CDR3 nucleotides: TGTGCCAGCAGGCTGACAGGGACCCGCTCTGGAAACACCATATATTTT.

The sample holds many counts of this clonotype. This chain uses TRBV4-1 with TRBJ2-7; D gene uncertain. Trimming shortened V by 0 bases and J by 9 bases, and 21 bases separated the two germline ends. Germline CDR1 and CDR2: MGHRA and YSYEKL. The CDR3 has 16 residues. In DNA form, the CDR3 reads TGCGCCAGCAGCCAAGATCCAGGCTCGCTTGTTAGGGCGCAGTACTTC. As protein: CASSQDPGSLVRAQYF.

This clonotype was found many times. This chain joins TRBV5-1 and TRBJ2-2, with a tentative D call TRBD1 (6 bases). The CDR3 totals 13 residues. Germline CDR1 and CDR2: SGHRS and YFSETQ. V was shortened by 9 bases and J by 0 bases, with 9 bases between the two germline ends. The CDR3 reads CANRTANTGELFF. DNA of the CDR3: TGCGCCAACCGGACAGCGAACACCGGGGAGCTGTTTTTT.

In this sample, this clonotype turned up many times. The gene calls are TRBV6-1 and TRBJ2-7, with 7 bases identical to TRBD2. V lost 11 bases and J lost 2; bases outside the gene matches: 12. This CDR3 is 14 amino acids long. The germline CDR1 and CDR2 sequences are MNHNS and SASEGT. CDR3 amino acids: CASDTAGNTYEQYF. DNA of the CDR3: TGTGCCTCCGACACAGCGGGGAACACCTACGAGCAGTACTTC.

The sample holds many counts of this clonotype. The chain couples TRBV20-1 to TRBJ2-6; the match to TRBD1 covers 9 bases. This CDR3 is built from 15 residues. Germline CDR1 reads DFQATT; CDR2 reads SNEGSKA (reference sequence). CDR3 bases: TGCAGCGGAGCACAGGGGGCGTCTGGGGCCAACGTCCTGACTTTC. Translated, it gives CSGAQGASGANVLTF.

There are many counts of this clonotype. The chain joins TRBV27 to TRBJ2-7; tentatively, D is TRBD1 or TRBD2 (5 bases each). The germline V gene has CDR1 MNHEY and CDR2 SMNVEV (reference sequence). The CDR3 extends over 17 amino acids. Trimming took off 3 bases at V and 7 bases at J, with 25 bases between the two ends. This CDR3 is CASSFRRAGTHASEQYF. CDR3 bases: TGTGCCAGCAGTTTCCGCCGCGCCGGGACCCATGCCTCTGAGCAGTACTTC.

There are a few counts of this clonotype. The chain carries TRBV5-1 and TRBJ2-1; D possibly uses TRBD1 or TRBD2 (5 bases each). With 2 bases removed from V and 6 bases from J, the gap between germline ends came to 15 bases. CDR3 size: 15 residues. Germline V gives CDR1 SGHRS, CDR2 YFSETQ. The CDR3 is CASSLPRDGRNEQFF. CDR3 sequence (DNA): TGCGCCAGCAGCTTACCCAGGGACGGACGCAATGAGCAGTTCTTC.

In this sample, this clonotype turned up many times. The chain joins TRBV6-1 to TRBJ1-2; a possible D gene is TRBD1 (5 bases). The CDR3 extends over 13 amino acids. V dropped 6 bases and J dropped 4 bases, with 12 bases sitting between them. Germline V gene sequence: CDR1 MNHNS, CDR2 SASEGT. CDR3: CASSEGRGYGYTF. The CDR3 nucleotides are TGTGCCAGCAGCGAGGGACGGGGCTATGGCTACACCTTC.

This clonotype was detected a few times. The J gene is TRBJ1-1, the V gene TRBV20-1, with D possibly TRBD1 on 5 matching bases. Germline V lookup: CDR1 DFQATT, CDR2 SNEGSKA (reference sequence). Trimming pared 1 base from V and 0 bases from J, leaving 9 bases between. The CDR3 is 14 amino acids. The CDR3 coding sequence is TGCAGTGCTAGAGTGAGGGGAATGAACACTGAAGCTTTCTTT. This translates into CSARVRGMNTEAFF.

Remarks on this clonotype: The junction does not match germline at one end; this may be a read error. The CDR3 region has the DNA TGTACCAGCAGCCCATGGACTAGCGGGGGGGATACAGATACGCAGTATTTT. Residues: CTSSPWTSGGDTDTQYF. This sequence joins TRBV7-6 and TRBJ2-3; 15 nucleotides match TRBD2. Germline CDR1 and CDR2: SGHVS and FNYEAQ. The length of the CDR3 is 17 residues.